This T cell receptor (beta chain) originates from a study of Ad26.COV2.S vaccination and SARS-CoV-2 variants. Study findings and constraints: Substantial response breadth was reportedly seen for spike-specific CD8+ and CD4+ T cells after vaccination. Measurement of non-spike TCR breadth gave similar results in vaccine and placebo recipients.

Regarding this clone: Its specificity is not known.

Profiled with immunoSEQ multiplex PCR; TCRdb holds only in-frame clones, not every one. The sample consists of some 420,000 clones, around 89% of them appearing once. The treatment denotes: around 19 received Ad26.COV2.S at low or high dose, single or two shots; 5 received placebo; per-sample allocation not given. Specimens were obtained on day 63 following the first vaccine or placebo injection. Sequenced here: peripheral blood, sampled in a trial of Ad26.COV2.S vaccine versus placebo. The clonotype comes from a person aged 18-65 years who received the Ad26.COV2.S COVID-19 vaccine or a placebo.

The DNA of the CDR3 is TGTGCCAGTAGTATAAGTAGCGGGAATAAGAATGAGCAGTTCTTC. It is translated as CASSISSGNKNEQFF. V gene TRBV19 combines with J gene TRBJ2-1; TRBD2 aligns across 8 bases. CDR1 and CDR2 (germline): LNHDA, SQIVND (reference sequence). With V trimmed by 2 bases and J by 7 bases, 7 bases remained unmatched. CDR3 length: 15 amino acids.